Listed below are T cell receptor beta chains from one sample, sequenced in a study of blood T cell repertoires in COVID-19. Repertoires were generated with immunoSEQ multiplex PCR, while TCRdb's copy carries only in-frame clones and drops some. The table has about 430,000 clones, 85% to 90% seen once. The source material was PBMCs or T cells enriched from blood (not recorded which). These receptors were taken from a man aged 25 to 40 who had recovered from COVID-19. CDR3s include the opening cysteine and the closing phenylalanine or tryptophan. The D gene is left open where the match is weak. Size values are once, few and many counts, or a class for expanded clones, and some rows have none.

TRBJ2-3,TRBV27,.,.,CASGNSPDPDTQYF,TGTGCCAGCGGCAACAGCCCCGACCCAGATACGCAGTATTTT
TRBJ1-4,TRBV28,.,.,CASSFTETNEKLFF,TGTGCCAGCAGTTTCACGGAGACTAATGAAAAACTGTTTTTT
TRBJ2-2,TRBV24-1,once,.,CATSARDGELFF,TGTGCCACCAGTGCACGGGACGGGGAGCTGTTTTTT
TRBJ2-2,TRBV19,few,.,CATKFDSYNTGELFF,TGTGCCACAAAGTTTGACAGTTACAACACCGGGGAGCTGTTTTTT
TRBJ2-5,TRBV10-3,.,.,CAISGSGYQETQYF,TGTGCCATCAGTGGTTCAGGGTACCAAGAGACCCAGTACTTC
TRBJ2-1,TRBV27,.,.,CASSARRGGGTYNEQFF,TGTGCCAGCAGTGCCCGGAGGGGGGGAGGTACTTACAATGAGCAGTTCTTC
TRBJ2-7,TRBV5-5,once,.,CASSLAFRVGEQYF,TGTGCCAGCAGCTTGGCCTTCAGGGTCGGCGAGCAGTACTTC
TRBJ2-3,TRBV5-1,.,TRBD2,CASSLAAGLAVRSDTQYF,TGCGCCAGCAGCTTGGCGGCGGGACTAGCGGTGCGGTCAGATACGCAGTATTTT
TRBJ2-1,TRBV7-2,.,TRBD1,CASSLPGGNEQFF,TGTGCCAGCAGCTTACCAGGGGGCAATGAGCAGTTCTTC
TRBJ2-2,TRBV19,.,.,CASSTYSGNTGELFF,TGTGCCAGTAGCACCTATAGCGGTAACACCGGGGAGCTGTTTTTT
TRBJ1-5,TRBV25-1,.,TRBD1,CASSEYGGTGDGQPQHF,TGTGCCAGCAGTGAATATGGGGGGACAGGGGATGGTCAGCCCCAGCATTTT
TRBJ2-1,TRBV15,.,.,CATSREQLTSHEQFF,TGTGCCACCAGCAGAGAACAGCTAACTTCCCATGAGCAGTTCTTC
TRBJ1-4,TRBV3-1/TRBV3-2,.,.,CASRDSRNEKLFF,TGTGCCAGCAGGGACAGCCGTAATGAAAAACTGTTTTTT
TRBJ1-2,TRBV6-5,few,.,CASSRQELNYGYTF,TGTGCCAGCAGTAGACAGGAGCTAAACTATGGCTACACCTTC
TRBJ1-5,TRBV2,.,.,CASTPEWNQPQHF,TGTGCCAGCACCCCCGAGTGGAATCAGCCCCAGCATTTT
TRBJ2-1,TRBV6-1,.,TRBD1,CASKTDRGWNEQFF,TGTGCCAGCAAAACGGACAGGGGATGGAATGAGCAGTTCTTC
TRBJ1-1,TRBV7-9,.,.,CASSFLVDIEAFF,TGTGCCAGCAGCTTTTTGGTAGACATTGAAGCTTTCTTT
TRBJ2-2,TRBV30,once,.,CAWSAGVTGELFF,TGTGCCTGGAGTGCAGGGGTCACCGGGGAGCTGTTTTTT
TRBJ1-5,TRBV7-9,.,.,CASSSDRHLGPQHF,TGTGCCAGCAGTTCAGACAGGCACTTAGGTCCCCAGCATTTT
TRBJ2-2,TRBV5-4,once,TRBD2,CASSPTSGRGTGELFF,TGTGCCAGCAGCCCCACTAGCGGGAGAGGCACCGGGGAGCTGTTTTTT
TRBJ2-1,TRBV5-1,.,TRBD2,CASRLTSGPGNEQFF,TGCGCCAGCAGATTGACTAGCGGGCCCGGGAATGAGCAGTTCTTC
TRBJ1-2,TRBV28,.,.,CASNTGLYGYTF,TGTGCCAGCAATACAGGGCTCTATGGCTACACCTTC
TRBJ2-1,TRBV21-1,.,.,CASRPPGQKNNEQFF,TGTGCCAGCAGGCCCCCGGGACAGAAGAACAATGAGCAGTTCTTC
TRBJ2-7,TRBV5-1,.,.,CASSPGLTDYGEQYF,TGCGCCAGCAGCCCCGGACTCACCGATTACGGAGAGCAGTACTTC
TRBJ1-2,TRBV21-1,.,.,CASSKGGSSNYGYTF,TGTGCCAGCAGCAAAGGAGGCAGCTCTAACTATGGCTACACCTTC
TRBJ2-5,TRBV5-1,.,.,CASSLDSGGQETQYF,TGCGCCAGCAGTTTAGATAGCGGAGGCCAAGAGACCCAGTACTTC
TRBJ1-2,TRBV5-4,.,.,CASSLVGSPGGYTF,TGTGCCAGCAGCTTGGTGGGCAGCCCCGGAGGCTACACCTTC
TRBJ2-7,TRBV2,.,TRBD2,CASSGTSGPYEQYF,TGTGCCAGCAGCGGGACTAGCGGCCCCTACGAGCAGTACTTC
TRBJ2-5,TRBV14,.,.,CASSPLEQIPKTQYF,TGTGCCAGCAGCCCCCTGGAACAGATCCCAAAGACCCAGTACTTC
TRBJ2-1,TRBV7-6,.,TRBD1,CASSLRQGANEQFF,TGTGCCAGCAGCCTTCGGCAGGGGGCCAATGAGCAGTTCTTC
TRBJ2-2,TRBV18,.,TRBD2,CASSPKWGTSGFSRELFF,TGTGCCAGCTCACCAAAATGGGGGACTAGCGGTTTCAGCAGGGAGCTGTTTTTT
TRBJ1-5,TRBV19,.,.,CASSLLTGQGFQPQHF,TGTGCCAGTAGTCTCCTCACAGGGCAGGGGTTTCAGCCCCAGCATTTT
TRBJ2-7,TRBV28,.,.,CASSLLSDEQYF,TGTGCCAGCAGTTTACTTTCTGACGAGCAGTACTTC
TRBJ1-5,TRBV10-1,.,TRBD1,CASSESRGQPQHF,TGCGCCAGCAGTGAGTCCAGGGGGCAGCCCCAGCATTTT